What follows are 19 T cell receptor beta chains derived from one specimen sequenced in a study of blood T cell dynamics during melanoma immunotherapy. Generated by immunoSEQ multiplex PCR, the TCRdb table keeps only in-frame clones and is missing some. Of 8,500 to 11,000 clones in the sample, about 85% were seen once. Time point denoted: week 3, after first cycle of checkpoint inhibitor. The sequencing used blood, collected from a patient treated with checkpoint blockade. These receptors came from a human donor with melanoma.

The chain carries TRBV5-6 and TRBJ2-4; 7 bases map to TRBD1. The CDR3 sequence is 14 residues long. V shed 3 bases and J 5 bases; nucleotides not matched to a gene: 5. In germline, CDR1 is SGHDT, CDR2 YYEEEE. In DNA form, the CDR3 reads TGTGCCAGCAGCTGGGTCGGGACAGAAAACATTCAGTACTTC. Translated, it gives CASSWVGTENIQYF.

The chain uses TRBV19 and TRBJ2-1; D perhaps matches TRBD2 (5 bases). This CDR3 is built from 14 residues. CDR1 and CDR2 from the germline V gene are LNHDA and SQIVND (reference sequence). The V end was cut by 6 bases, the J end by 9 bases, with 18 bases between. The CDR3 region has the DNA TGTGCCAGTAGAACCCCCGGGCCCCGGGGTGAGCAGTTCTTC. Protein product: CASRTPGPRGEQFF.

The genes are TRBV5-6 and TRBJ1-4; 7 bases map to TRBD1. Germline-derived CDR1 and CDR2 are SGHDT and YYEEEE. The CDR3 runs to 16 residues. V trimming: 4 bases; J trimming: 2 bases; junction bases outside the gene matches: 8. The CDR3 coding sequence is TGTGCCAGCAGCGCGAGGGGGCGCGAGACTAATGAAAAACTGTTTTTT. Protein: CASSARGRETNEKLFF.

The V call is TRBV28, the J call TRBJ2-5, with TRBD2 identical over 16 bases. Trimming at V came to 3 bases and at J to 1 base, leaving 5 bases not matched to a gene. CDR3 length equals 18 residues. Germline CDR1 and CDR2: MDHEN and SYDVKM. The CDR3 DNA is TGTGCCAGCAGTTTCGGGACTAGCGGGAGGGTAAGCCAAGAGACCCAGTACTTC. Protein: CASSFGTSGRVSQETQYF.

The chain employs TRBV9 and TRBJ1-3, with TRBD1 as a possible D gene (5 bases). This CDR3 is 13 amino acids long. Germline V gene lookup returns CDR1 SGDLS and CDR2 YYNGEE. V was trimmed by 4 bases and J by 7 bases, leaving 12 bases between them. CDR3 loop: CASSPQDGNTIYF. In DNA, the CDR3 is TGTGCCAGCAGCCCACAGGACGGGAACACCATATATTTT. Complete variable domain (other parts from reference TRBV9 and TRBJ1-3): DSGVTQTPKHLITATGQRVTLRCSPRSGDLSVYWYQQSLDQGLQFLIQYYNGEERAKGNILERFSAQQFPDLHSELNLSSLELGDSALYFCASSPQDGNTIYFGEGSWLTVV.

The chain joins TRBV2 to TRBJ1-6; no clear D gene. The germline V gene encodes CDR1 SNHLY and CDR2 FYNNEI. This CDR3 has 14 amino acids. V was pared by 6 bases and J by 7 bases, with 13 bases between. As DNA, the CDR3 is TGTGCCAGCAGCCTGAGGGCAGGAAATTCACCCCTCCACTTT. Translation gives CASSLRAGNSPLHF.

This clone came up once. The chain carries TRBV19 and TRBJ2-3; 9 bases are a match to TRBD2. The V gene's germline CDR1 is LNHDA and CDR2 SQIVND (reference sequence). The CDR3 has 16 amino acids. V gave up 1 base and J gave up 2 bases; unmatched junction bases: 4. The CDR3 here is CASSIGLAGPTDTQYF. CDR3 bases: TGTGCCAGTAGTATAGGGCTAGCGGGACCCACAGATACGCAGTATTTT.

The CDR3 here is CATSRDLVENQPQHF. The CDR3 DNA sequence: TGTGCCACCAGCAGAGATTTGGTTGAGAATCAGCCCCAGCATTTT. The chain links TRBV15 to TRBJ1-5; D call uncertain. CDR1 is LNHNV, CDR2 YYDKDF, per germline (reference sequence). The CDR3 consists of 15 residues. Trimming took 0 bases from V and 4 from J, leaving 10 bases between them.

The V and J genes are TRBV28 and TRBJ1-5; D not resolved. The CDR3 covers 14 residues. Trimming took off 3 bases at V and 3 bases at J, with 9 bases between the two ends. The germline gives CDR1 MDHEN, CDR2 SYDVKM. The CDR3 sequence: CASSFQSLNQPQHF. In nucleotides, the CDR3 is TGTGCCAGCAGTTTTCAGAGCCTCAATCAGCCCCAGCATTTT.

The chain is built from TRBV19 and TRBJ2-6; tentative D call: TRBD1 (6 bases). The CDR3 is made up of 16 amino acids. V shed 6 bases and J shed 4 bases, with 16 bases lying between them. The germline CDR1 and CDR2 sequences are LNHDA and SQIVND (reference sequence). Here the CDR3 DNA reads TGTGCCAGTAGGATCTCCAACAGGGCCGGGGCCAACGTCCTGACTTTC. It is translated as CASRISNRAGANVLTF.

The rearrangement links TRBV2 to TRBJ2-1; weak D call: TRBD1 (5 bases). CDR1 is SNHLY, CDR2 FYNNEI, per germline. The CDR3 covers 14 residues. V gave up 5 bases and J gave up 6 bases, with 14 bases separating them. The CDR3 protein is CASSRPGLGNEQFF. CDR3 bases: TGTGCCAGCAGTCGGCCAGGGCTGGGCAATGAGCAGTTCTTC.

This clone was counted a single time. V and J are TRBV25-1 and TRBJ2-7; D might be TRBD1 (6 bases). V shed 1 base and J shed 2 bases, with 18 bases lying between them. Germline lookup yields CDR1 MGHDK and CDR2 SYGVNS. The CDR3 sequence is 17 residues long. The chain's CDR3 is CASSESIDRSGPYEQYF. As DNA, the CDR3 is TGTGCCAGCAGTGAATCCATCGACAGGTCTGGCCCCTACGAGCAGTACTTC.

This chain links TRBV4-3 with TRBJ1-1; D may be TRBD1 (5 bases). The CDR3 is 14 residues long. The ends were cut back, 0 bases at V and 8 bases at J, with 13 bases in the middle. The germline CDR1 and CDR2 sequences are LGHNA and YSLEER. CDR3 sequence: CASSQDIGAPEAFF. The CDR3 DNA sequence: TGCGCCAGCAGCCAAGATATCGGGGCCCCAGAAGCTTTCTTT.

CDR3 coding DNA: TGCAGCGTTGAACCCTTCCTTGGCGAAAGAGCCTACAATGAGCAGTTCTTC. It is translated as CSVEPFLGERAYNEQFF. V is TRBV29-1 and J is TRBJ2-1; D remains unclear. The CDR3 spans 17 residues. CDR1 and CDR2 from the germline V gene are SQVTM and ANQGSEA. Trimming took off 2 bases at V and 2 bases at J, with 19 bases between the two ends.

CDR3 sequence: CASSLSLGDVQYF. CDR3 nucleotide sequence: TGTGCCAGCAGTTTATCCCTGGGCGACGTTCAGTACTTC. The chain recombines TRBV28 with TRBJ2-4; D uncertain. Germline CDR1 reads MDHEN; CDR2 reads SYDVKM. Trimming shortened V by 1 base and J by 11 bases, and 12 bases separated the two germline ends. This CDR3 region has 13 residues. Full variable domain (missing parts from reference TRBV28 and TRBJ2-4): DVKVTQSSRYLVKRTGEKVFLECVQDMDHENMFWYRQDPGLGLRLIYFSYDVKMKEKGDIPEGYSVSREKKERFSLILESASTNQTSMYLCASSLSLGDVQYFGAGTRLSVL.

J is TRBJ2-5 and V is TRBV14; 7 nucleotides agree with TRBD1. The germline gives CDR1 SGHDN, CDR2 FVKESK. The trim removed 4 bases at V and 4 bases at J, leaving 9 bases unmatched. This CDR3 contains 15 residues. CDR3 amino acids: CASSPTGTAAETQYF. The CDR3 nucleotides are TGTGCCAGCAGCCCGACCGGGACAGCGGCAGAGACCCAGTACTTC.

The chain joins TRBV2 to TRBJ1-5; D gene ambiguous. The ends were cut back, 3 bases at V and 2 bases at J, with 8 bases in the middle. This CDR3 has 14 amino acids. Germline assignment: CDR1 SNHLY and CDR2 FYNNEI. The CDR3 spells CASSDLGGNQPQHF. The CDR3 bases are TGTGCCAGCAGTGATTTGGGAGGCAATCAGCCCCAGCATTTT. The whole variable domain, remainder taken from reference TRBV2 and TRBJ1-5, is EPEVTQTPSHQVTQMGQEVILRCVPISNHLYFYWYRQILGQKVEFLVSFYNNEISEKSEIFDDQFSVERPDGSNFTLKIRSTKLEDSAMYFCASSDLGGNQPQHFGDGTRLSIL.

V gene TRBV11-2 combines with J gene TRBJ1-3, with D unresolved. Trimming removed 3 bases from V and 1 base from J, with 4 bases in between. Looked up from germline, CDR1 is SGHAT and CDR2 is FQNNGV. CDR3 length equals 13 residues. The CDR3 sequence is CASSFYSGNTIYF. For the CDR3, the DNA is TGTGCCAGCAGCTTTTATTCTGGAAACACCATATATTTT.

The chain joins TRBV7-9 to TRBJ1-2; D ambiguous. The CDR3 is 13 residues long. Per germline, CDR1 SEHNR and CDR2 FQNEAQ (reference sequence). V lost 1 base, J lost 4 bases, and 7 bases lay in between. CDR3 in amino acids: CASSLGHTYGYTF. Written as DNA, the CDR3 is TGTGCCAGCAGCTTAGGACATACCTATGGCTACACCTTC.